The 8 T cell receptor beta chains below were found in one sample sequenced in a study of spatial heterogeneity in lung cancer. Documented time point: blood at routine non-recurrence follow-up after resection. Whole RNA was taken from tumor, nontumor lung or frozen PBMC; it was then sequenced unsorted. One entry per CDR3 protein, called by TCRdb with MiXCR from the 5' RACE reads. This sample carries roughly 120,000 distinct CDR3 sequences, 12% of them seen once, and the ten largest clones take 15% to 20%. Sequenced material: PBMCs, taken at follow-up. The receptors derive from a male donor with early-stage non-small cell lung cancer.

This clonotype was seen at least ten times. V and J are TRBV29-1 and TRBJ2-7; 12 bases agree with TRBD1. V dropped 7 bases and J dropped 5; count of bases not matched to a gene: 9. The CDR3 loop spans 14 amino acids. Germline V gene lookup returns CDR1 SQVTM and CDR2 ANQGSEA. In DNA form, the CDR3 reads TGCAGCGGTGCCGGTGGGACAGGGGGCGACGAGCAGTACTTC. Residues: CSGAGGTGGDEQYF.

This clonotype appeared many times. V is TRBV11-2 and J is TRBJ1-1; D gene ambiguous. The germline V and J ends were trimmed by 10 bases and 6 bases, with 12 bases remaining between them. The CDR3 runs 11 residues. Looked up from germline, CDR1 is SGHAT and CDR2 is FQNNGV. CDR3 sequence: CATWRGAEAFF. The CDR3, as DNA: TGTGCCACCTGGAGAGGCGCTGAAGCTTTCTTT. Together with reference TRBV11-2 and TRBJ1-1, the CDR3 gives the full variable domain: EAGVAQSPRYKIIEKRQSVAFWCNPISGHATLYWYQQILGQGPKLLIQFQNNGVVDDSQLPKDRFSAERLKGVDSTLKIQPAKLEDSAVYLCATWRGAEAFFGQGTRLTVV.

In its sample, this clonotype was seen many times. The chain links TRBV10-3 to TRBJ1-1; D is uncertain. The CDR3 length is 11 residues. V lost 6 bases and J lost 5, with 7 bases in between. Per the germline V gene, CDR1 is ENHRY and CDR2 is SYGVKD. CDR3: CAISGGTEAFF. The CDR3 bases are TGTGCCATCAGCGGAGGGACTGAAGCTTTCTTT.

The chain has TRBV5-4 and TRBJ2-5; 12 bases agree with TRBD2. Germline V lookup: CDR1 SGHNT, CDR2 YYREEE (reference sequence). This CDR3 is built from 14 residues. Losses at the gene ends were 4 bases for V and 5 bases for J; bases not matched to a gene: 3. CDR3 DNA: TGTGCCAGCAGCCCGACTAGCGGGGGTGAGACCCAGTACTTC. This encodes CASSPTSGGETQYF.

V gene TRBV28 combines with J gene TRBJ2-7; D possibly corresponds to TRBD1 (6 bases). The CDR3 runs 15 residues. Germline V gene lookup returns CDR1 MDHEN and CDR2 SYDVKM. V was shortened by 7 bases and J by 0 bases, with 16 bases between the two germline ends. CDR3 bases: TGTGCCAGCAAGGTGCCGACAGGCGGCTCCTACGAGCAGTACTTC. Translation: CASKVPTGGSYEQYF.

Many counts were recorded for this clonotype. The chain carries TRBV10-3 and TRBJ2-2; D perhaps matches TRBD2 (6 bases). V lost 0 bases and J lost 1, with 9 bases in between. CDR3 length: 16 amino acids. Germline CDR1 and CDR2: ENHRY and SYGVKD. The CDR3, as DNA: TGTGCCATCAGTGAGTCCGGGGGTCTGAACACCGGGGAGCTGTTTTTT. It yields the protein CAISESGGLNTGELFF.

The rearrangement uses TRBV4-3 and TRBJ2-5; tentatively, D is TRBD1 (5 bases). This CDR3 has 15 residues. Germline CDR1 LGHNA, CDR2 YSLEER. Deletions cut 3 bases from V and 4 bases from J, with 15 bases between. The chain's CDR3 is CASSQGPDRAETQYF. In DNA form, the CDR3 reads TGCGCCAGCAGCCAGGGCCCTGACAGAGCAGAGACCCAGTACTTC.

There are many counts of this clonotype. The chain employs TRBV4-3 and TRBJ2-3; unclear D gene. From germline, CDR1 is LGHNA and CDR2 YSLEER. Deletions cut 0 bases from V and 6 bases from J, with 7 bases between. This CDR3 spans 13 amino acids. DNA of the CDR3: TGCGCCAGCAGCCAAGATTCCCCGGATACGCAGTATTTT. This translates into CASSQDSPDTQYF.